The 29 T cell receptor beta chains below come from one sample, sequenced in a study of lung T cells in sarcoidosis with Löfgren's syndrome. Via MiXCR, TCRdb re-called the reads, giving one row per CDR3 protein. The data show 15,000 to 25,000 distinct CDR3 sequences, roughly 22% seen once. Source material: CD4+ T cells from PBMCs. The origin of the receptors is a human donor with sarcoidosis (Löfgren's syndrome or another form), or a control subject (not recorded which).

This clonotype was recorded at least ten times. The chain joins TRBV28 to TRBJ1-4, with D hard to call. The V and J ends lost 5 bases and 3 bases respectively, with 13 bases between them. Per the germline V gene, CDR1 is MDHEN and CDR2 is SYDVKM. This CDR3 is built from 15 residues. The CDR3 is CASSPPDGANEKLFF. CDR3 nucleotides: TGTGCCAGCAGTCCCCCGGACGGTGCTAATGAAAAACTGTTTTTT.

This clonotype was found many times. V is TRBV28 and J is TRBJ2-7; D is unclear. Germline lookup yields CDR1 MDHEN and CDR2 SYDVKM. V was clipped by 6 bases and J by 7 bases, with 19 bases between them. The CDR3 is 14 residues long. The CDR3 DNA reads as TGTGCCAGCAGGGCTCCGGGCCCAACTAATGAGCAGTACTTC. Translated: CASRAPGPTNEQYF. Looking up the rest from reference TRBV28 and TRBJ2-7 gives the full variable domain: DVKVTQSSRYLVKRTGEKVFLECVQDMDHENMFWYRQDPGLGLRLIYFSYDVKMKEKGDIPEGYSVSREKKERFSLILESASTNQTSMYLCASRAPGPTNEQYFGPGTRLTVT.

A few counts support this clonotype. This sequence may be a read error, since a much larger clone differs from it by one base. This CDR3 is missing its conserved last phenylalanine or tryptophan, likely due to a read error. This chain uses TRBV29-1 with TRBJ2-3; tentatively, D is TRBD1 (6 bases). V was trimmed by 1 base and J by 6 bases, leaving 11 bases between them. The CDR3 sequence is 13 residues long. CDR1 SQVTM and CDR2 ANQGSEA come from the germline V gene. CDR3 DNA sequence: TGCAGCGTTGAAGCCCATCAGGGGGATACGCAGTATCTT. Protein product: CSVEAHQGDTQYL.

By frequency in the sample, this clonotype is medium-sized (0.01 to 0.1%). This chain joins TRBV6-1 and TRBJ1-3; D unresolved. This CDR3 contains 15 residues. Germline assignment: CDR1 MNHNS and CDR2 SASEGT. Between the trimmed V and J ends, which lost 10 bases and 4 bases, there was a span of 20 bases. The CDR3 sequence is CATDPGADKGNTIYF. CDR3 nucleotide sequence: TGTGCCACCGATCCAGGAGCCGACAAGGGAAACACCATATATTTT.

This rearrangement joins TRBV30 to TRBJ2-3, with 8 bases that match TRBD1. Germline CDR1 is GTSNPN and CDR2 is SVGIG (reference sequence). V lost 2 bases, J lost 5 bases, and 24 bases stayed unmatched. The CDR3 length is 20 residues. In DNA, the CDR3 is TGTGCCTGGAGTCCGGATCCTCCGGGACAGGTTAGATCTGGGCAAGATACGCAGTATTTT. Protein: CAWSPDPPGQVRSGQDTQYF.

This clonotype was seen at least ten times. A junction end diverges from the germline sequence, so it may reflect a read error. The gene calls are TRBV7-2 and TRBJ2-5; possibly TRBD1 for D (5 bases). CDR1 and CDR2 from the germline V gene are SGHTA and FQGNSA. CDR3 length: 13 amino acids. This CDR3 reads CASSLEGQGTQYF. The CDR3 coding sequence is TGTGCCAGCAGCTTAGAGGGGCAAGGGACCCAGTACTTC.

This clonotype was recorded at least ten times. The J gene is TRBJ2-7, the V gene TRBV7-8; no firm D call. V was cut by 0 bases and J by 2 bases, with 11 bases left in between. This CDR3 is built from 15 residues. Germline V CDR1 and CDR2: SGHVS, FQNEAQ. The CDR3 loop is CASSLASGRTYEQYF. CDR3 coding DNA: TGTGCCAGCAGCTTAGCGTCGGGCAGAACCTACGAGCAGTACTTC.

A word on this clonotype: A much larger clone is a single base away; this may be a read error. Given the absence of the conserved phenylalanine or tryptophan at the CDR3 end, a read error is likely. V gene TRBV2 combines with J gene TRBJ1-2, with D perhaps TRBD1 (5 bases). CDR1 is SNHLY and CDR2 is FYNNEI in the germline V gene. The CDR3 sequence is 11 residues long. The ends were cut back, 11 bases at V and 3 bases at J, with 10 bases in the middle. The CDR3 spells CASGGDYGYTL. CDR3 DNA: TGTGCCTCAGGAGGGGACTATGGCTACACCCTC.

Concerning this clonotype: Sequence at one end of the junction differs from germline and may be a read error. The V and J genes are TRBV27 and TRBJ2-3; TRBD2 aligns across 9 bases. The germline CDR1 and CDR2 sequences are MNHEY and SMNVEV (reference sequence). This CDR3 has 16 residues. The CDR3 DNA follows: TGTGCCGGCAGTTTGGAACTAGCGGGTAGCATAGATACGCAGTATTTT. It is translated as CAGSLELAGSIDTQYF.

Relative to its sample, this clonotype is medium-sized (0.01 to 0.1%). This chain uses TRBV20-1 with TRBJ2-3; D uncertain. The V gene's germline CDR1 is DFQATT and CDR2 SNEGSKA (reference sequence). Deletions cut 1 base from V and 2 bases from J, with 1 base between. The CDR3 runs 11 residues. DNA for the CDR3: TGCAGTGCTAGAGTCACAGATACGCAGTATTTT. It specifies CSARVTDTQYF.

Judged by abundance, this clonotype is medium-sized. V usage is TRBV6-1 and J usage is TRBJ2-3; no reliable D call. The CDR3 length is 11 residues. Trimming removed 9 bases from V and 0 bases from J, with 4 bases in between. Germline V lookup: CDR1 MNHNS, CDR2 SASEGT. This CDR3 is CASGSTDTQYF. The CDR3 region has the DNA TGTGCCAGTGGTAGCACAGATACGCAGTATTTT.

Details on this clonotype: A much larger clonotype is one base distant, so this may be a read error. The rearrangement joins TRBV12-3 or TRBV12-4 to TRBJ2-3; 7 bases are a match to TRBD1. The CDR3 length is 11 residues. The DNA of the CDR3 is TGTGCCTGCAGCCGACAGGGTCCGCAGTATTTT. Its protein product is CACSRQGPQYF.

This clonotype was seen many times. The chain is built from TRBV4-2 and TRBJ2-3, with D possibly TRBD2 on 6 matching bases. Germline V gene sequence: CDR1 LGHNA, CDR2 YNFKEQ. This CDR3 comprises 17 residues. V was shortened by 0 bases and J by 0 bases, with 13 bases between the two germline ends. CDR3 in DNA: TGTGCCAGCAGCCAAGAGAGCAGCGGGCAGAGCACAGATACGCAGTATTTT. Its protein product is CASSQESSGQSTDTQYF.

This clonotype was observed many times. V usage is TRBV20-1 and J usage is TRBJ1-1; D perhaps matches TRBD1 (6 bases). Trimming removed 6 bases from V and 5 bases from J, with 25 bases in between. The length of the CDR3 is 16 residues. Per germline, CDR1 DFQATT and CDR2 SNEGSKA (reference sequence). This CDR3 is CSAPPARPRGGTEAFF. Here the CDR3 DNA reads TGCAGTGCCCCTCCCGCCCGCCCCAGGGGAGGGACTGAAGCTTTCTTT.

For this clonotype: This CDR3 is missing its conserved last phenylalanine or tryptophan, likely due to a read error. The chain combines TRBV6-2 or TRBV6-3 with TRBJ2-1, with D perhaps assigned TRBD1 or TRBD2 (5 bases each). CDR3 length equals 14 residues. CDR1 is MNHEY and CDR2 is SVGEGT in the germline V gene. V was pared by 6 bases and J by 8 bases, with 17 bases between. This chain's CDR3 is CASSEPKGSYEQFS. In DNA form, the CDR3 reads TGTGCCAGCAGCGAACCAAAGGGGAGTTATGAGCAGTTCTCC.

V usage is TRBV5-5 and J usage is TRBJ2-5; D is perhaps TRBD2 (6 bases). The CDR3 has 15 residues. V gave up 4 bases and J gave up 5 bases, with 18 bases separating them. Germline values: CDR1 SGHKS, CDR2 YYEKEE (reference sequence). The CDR3 loop is CASSPGGASVETQYF. CDR3 nucleotides: TGTGCCAGCAGCCCAGGCGGGGCTAGCGTGGAGACCCAGTACTTC.

This clonotype was detected ten times or more. The rearrangement uses TRBV28 and TRBJ2-3; D remains ambiguous. The CDR3 extends over 14 amino acids. Germline-derived CDR1 and CDR2 are MDHEN and SYDVKM. Trimming took 8 bases from V and 0 from J, leaving 12 bases between them. The DNA for the CDR3 is TGTGCCAGCGCCAAGGAGTTGAGCACAGATACGCAGTATTTT. Translated, it gives CASAKELSTDTQYF.

This clonotype has only a few counts. V and J are TRBV10-3 and TRBJ2-5, with 10 bases that match TRBD2. CDR1 ENHRY and CDR2 SYGVKD come from the germline V gene. The CDR3 has 14 residues. With 5 bases clipped from V and 5 bases from J, the junction kept 5 bases outside the gene matches. The CDR3 loop is CAISPLAGEETQYF. The CDR3 DNA is TGTGCCATCAGTCCGCTAGCGGGAGAGGAGACCCAGTACTTC.

The sample holds many counts of this clonotype. The rearrangement uses TRBV19 and TRBJ2-3, with unresolved D. Trimming took 4 bases from V and 2 from J, leaving 10 bases between them. The CDR3 length is 14 residues. The germline V gene encodes CDR1 LNHDA and CDR2 SQIVND (reference sequence). CDR3: CASSRAGLTDTQYF. CDR3 nucleotides: TGTGCCAGTAGTAGGGCCGGGCTCACAGATACGCAGTATTTT.

This clonotype was counted at least ten times. CDR3 in amino acids: CASSFFSRGREKLFF. The CDR3 DNA sequence: TGTGCCAGCAGCTTTTTTTCGAGGGGAAGGGAAAAACTGTTTTTT. The J gene is TRBJ1-4, the V gene TRBV7-2, with D possibly TRBD1 on 5 matching bases. This CDR3 is built from 15 residues. Germline V CDR1 and CDR2: SGHTA, FQGNSA. V lost 3 bases to trimming and J lost 8 bases, with 16 bases between them.

This clonotype showed up many times. This sequence joins TRBV5-1 and TRBJ1-1, with D unclear. The V gene's germline CDR1 is SGHRS and CDR2 YFSETQ. The CDR3 loop spans 14 amino acids. V was pared by 3 bases and J by 6 bases, with 15 bases between. The CDR3, as DNA: TGCGCCAGCAGCTCACGGACCCAAAGCCCTGAAGCTTTCTTT. It specifies CASSSRTQSPEAFF.

This clonotype has more than one count but fewer than ten. This sequence joins TRBV9 and TRBJ2-3; 9 nucleotides agree with TRBD1. CDR3 length: 13 amino acids. Germline CDR1 reads SGDLS; CDR2 reads YYNGEE. V lost 0 bases, J lost 12 bases, and 5 bases stayed unmatched. CDR3 residues: CASSVAPGQGQYF. CDR3 in DNA: TGTGCCAGCAGCGTAGCCCCGGGACAGGGACAGTATTTT.

Points on this clonotype: One end of the junction does not line up with germline, which may come from a read error. The J gene is TRBJ1-1, the V gene TRBV27; no reliable D call. Looked up from germline, CDR1 is MNHEY and CDR2 is SMNVEV (reference sequence). The CDR3 sequence is 16 residues long. CDR3 DNA sequence: TGTGCCAGCAGTTTACAAACAGATACCCTCAACACTGAGGCTTTCTTT. Protein product: CASSLQTDTLNTEAFF.

This clonotype is termed medium-sized. The chain employs TRBV6-1 and TRBJ1-1; no reliable D call. The V and J ends lost 5 bases and 1 base respectively, with 11 bases between them. The germline V gene encodes CDR1 MNHNS and CDR2 SASEGT. The CDR3 consists of 14 residues. CDR3: CASSYLPGNTEAFF. The CDR3, as DNA: TGTGCCAGCAGTTATTTACCGGGGAACACTGAAGCTTTCTTT.

With regard to this clonotype: Since a much larger clone is just one base distant, this may be a read error. The rearrangement uses TRBV18 and TRBJ2-3; TRBD2 agrees at 10 bases. From germline, CDR1 is KGHSH and CDR2 LQKENI. This CDR3 has 16 amino acids. The CDR3 protein is CASSPELAGSTGTQYF. CDR3 DNA sequence: TGTGCCAGCTCACCGGAACTAGCGGGGAGCACAGGTACGCAGTATTTT.

This clonotype is judged medium-sized (0.01 to 0.1%). The chain joins TRBV6-2 or TRBV6-3 to TRBJ2-2, with 11 bases aligning to TRBD2. Per germline, CDR1 MNHEY and CDR2 SVGEGT. The CDR3 runs 19 residues. The trim removed 7 bases at V and 1 base at J, leaving 14 bases unmatched. The CDR3 coding sequence is TGTGCCAGCAATCCCCTGGGACTAGCGGCCAGGAGGAACACCGGGGAGCTGTTTTTT. Encoded protein: CASNPLGLAARRNTGELFF.

This clonotype was recorded only once. The V call is TRBV15, the J call TRBJ2-3, with 7 bases that match TRBD2. This CDR3 contains 16 residues. The germline V gene has CDR1 LNHNV and CDR2 YYDKDF (reference sequence). J was trimmed by 2 bases and V by 1 base; bases with no gene match: 6. The CDR3, as DNA: TGTGCCACCAGCAGAGGTCCGGGGACTATCACAGATACGCAGTATTTT. Translated: CATSRGPGTITDTQYF. Supplemented by reference TRBV15 and TRBJ2-3, the full variable domain reads DAMVIQNPRYQVTQFGKPVTLSCSQTLNHNVMYWYQQKSSQAPKLLFHYYDKDFNNEADTPDNFQSRRPNTSFCFLDIRSPGLGDTAMYLCATSRGPGTITDTQYFGPGTRLTVL.

In its sample, this clonotype was seen a few times. V gene TRBV5-4 combines with J gene TRBJ2-3; TRBD2 agrees at 11 bases. Trimming took 3 bases from V and 0 from J; bases not matched to a gene: 3. This CDR3 is built from 16 residues. Looked up from germline, CDR1 is SGHNT and CDR2 is YYREEE (reference sequence). The CDR3 nucleotides are TGTGCCAGCAGCTCCGGGACTAGCGGAAGCACAGATACGCAGTATTTT. Its protein product is CASSSGTSGSTDTQYF.

The sample holds many counts of this clonotype. The V call is TRBV12-3 or TRBV12-4, the J call TRBJ1-5; D ambiguous. This CDR3 has 16 residues. The V gene lost 2 bases and the J gene lost 3 bases, with 14 bases spanning the gap. CDR3 protein: CASSLILGRDNQPQHF. CDR3 sequence (DNA): TGTGCCAGCAGTTTAATTTTGGGGAGAGACAATCAGCCCCAGCATTTT.